These 10 T cell receptor beta chains share one sample of origin, sequenced in a study of CD8 T cells in Susac syndrome. Roughly 0.5 to 1 ug RNA was reverse transcribed with random hexamers. TCRdb re-called the immunoSEQ multiplex PCR reads through MiXCR, storing one row per CDR3 protein. Of approximately 200,000 distinct CDR3 sequences listed, roughly 94% are singletons. The specimen sequenced was CD4+ T cells from PBMCs. Every receptor here comes from a human donor with multiple sclerosis.

The chain carries TRBV29-1 and TRBJ1-5, with 9 bases aligning to TRBD1. This CDR3 is built from 13 residues. Germline V lookup: CDR1 SQVTM, CDR2 ANQGSEA. V shed 7 bases and J 6 bases; nucleotides not matched to a gene: 7. The CDR3 sequence: CSARTGDGQPQHF. The DNA of the CDR3 is TGCAGCGCCAGGACAGGGGATGGTCAGCCCCAGCATTTT.

The gene calls are TRBV5-1 and TRBJ2-5, with 9 bases fitting TRBD1. V lost 2 bases to trimming and J lost 5 bases; unmatched junction nucleotides: 7. The germline V gene has CDR1 SGHRS and CDR2 YFSETQ. This CDR3 comprises 15 residues. This chain's CDR3 is CASSFTGGTRETQYF. The CDR3 nucleotides are TGCGCCAGCAGCTTTACAGGGGGCACGCGGGAGACCCAGTACTTC.

This chain links TRBV19 with TRBJ1-5; 8 nucleotides align to TRBD1. Germline trimming cut 5 bases from V and 8 bases from J; bases unmatched to any gene: 5. Germline assignment: CDR1 LNHDA and CDR2 SQIVND (reference sequence). The CDR3 has 13 amino acids. The CDR3 DNA sequence: TGTGCCAGTAGTTCGGACAGGGAAAAGCCCCAGCATTTT. This codes for CASSSDREKPQHF.

This clonotype appeared a single time. The chain combines TRBV29-1 with TRBJ1-1; D is perhaps TRBD1 (6 bases). This CDR3 has 14 residues. The V gene's germline CDR1 is SQVTM and CDR2 ANQGSEA. Deletions cut 2 bases from V and 1 base from J, with 11 bases between. The CDR3 sequence is CSVEKGGRNTEAFF. CDR3 nucleotide sequence: TGCAGCGTTGAAAAGGGGGGGCGGAACACTGAAGCTTTCTTT.

The rearrangement uses TRBV5-4 and TRBJ2-1; a weak D match, TRBD1 (6 bases). Germline V gene data show CDR1 as SGHNT and CDR2 as YYREEE (reference sequence). The CDR3 sequence is 16 residues long. The V end was cut by 4 bases, the J end by 8 bases, with 22 bases between. CDR3 sequence: CASSRIPQGLQDEQFF. Written as DNA, the CDR3 is TGTGCCAGCAGCCGAATACCACAGGGTCTACAGGATGAGCAGTTCTTC.

The rearrangement links TRBV29-1 to TRBJ2-5; D gene unclear. The CDR3 has 11 amino acids. Germline V CDR1 and CDR2: SQVTM, ANQGSEA. V was cut by 4 bases and J by 5 bases, with 8 bases left in between. CDR3 sequence reads: CSVVVTETQYF. CDR3 sequence (DNA): TGCAGCGTTGTGGTCACGGAGACCCAGTACTTC.

This clonotype occurred once. The rearrangement links TRBV29-1 to TRBJ1-4, with D uncertain. Germline CDR1 is SQVTM and CDR2 is ANQGSEA. V dropped 6 bases and J dropped 0 bases, with 11 bases sitting between them. The CDR3 runs 14 residues. CDR3 in DNA: TGCAGCGTATTCGGAAGTGCAACTAATGAAAAACTGTTTTTT. Encoded protein: CSVFGSATNEKLFF.

The chain uses TRBV29-1 and TRBJ2-3, with 9 nucleotides matching TRBD1. CDR1 and CDR2 (germline): SQVTM, ANQGSEA. This CDR3 is 14 amino acids long. V lost 4 bases and J lost 4; bases outside the gene matches: 6. The CDR3 loop reads CSVVHRGRSDTQYF. CDR3 coding DNA: TGCAGCGTTGTTCACAGGGGGCGCTCAGATACGCAGTATTTT.

The chain uses TRBV15 and TRBJ2-5, with TRBD2 matching over 7 bases. The CDR3 loop spans 13 amino acids. Germline V lookup: CDR1 LNHNV, CDR2 YYDKDF (reference sequence). Trimming took 1 base from V and 9 from J; bases not matched to a gene: 5. The CDR3 DNA reads TGTGCCACCAGCAGAGGCTCCGCGGGAGCCCAGTACTTC. Its translation is CATSRGSAGAQYF.

The chain carries TRBV23-1 and TRBJ2-7; D is perhaps TRBD1 (6 bases). TRBV23-1 has ORF status, its function being uncertain. The CDR3 is 14 residues long. The V gene lost 0 bases and the J gene lost 5 bases, with 11 bases spanning the gap. The CDR3 sequence is CASSQSAGVDEQYF. The CDR3 bases are TGCGCCAGCAGTCAATCGGCAGGGGTCGACGAGCAGTACTTC.